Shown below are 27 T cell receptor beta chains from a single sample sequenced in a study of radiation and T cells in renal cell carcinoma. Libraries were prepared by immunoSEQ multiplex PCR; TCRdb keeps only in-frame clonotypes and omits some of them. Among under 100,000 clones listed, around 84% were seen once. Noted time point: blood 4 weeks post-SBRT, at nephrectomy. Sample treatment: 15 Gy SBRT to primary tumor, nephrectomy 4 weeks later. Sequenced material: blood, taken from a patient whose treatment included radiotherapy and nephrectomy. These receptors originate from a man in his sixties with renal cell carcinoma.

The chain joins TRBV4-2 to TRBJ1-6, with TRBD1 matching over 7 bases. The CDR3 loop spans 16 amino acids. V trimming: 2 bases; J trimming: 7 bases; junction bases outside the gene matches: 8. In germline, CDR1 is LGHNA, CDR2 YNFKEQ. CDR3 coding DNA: TGTGCCAGCAGCCAATACGGGACAGAACAAAATTCACCCCTCCACTTT. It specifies CASSQYGTEQNSPLHF.

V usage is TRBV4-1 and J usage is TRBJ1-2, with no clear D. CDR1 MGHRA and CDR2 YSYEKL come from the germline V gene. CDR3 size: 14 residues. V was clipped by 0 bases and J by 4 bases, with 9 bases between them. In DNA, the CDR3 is TGCGCCAGCAGCCAAGACGGCCCCTCCTATGGCTACACCTTC. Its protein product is CASSQDGPSYGYTF.

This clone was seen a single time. The CDR3 nucleotides read TGTGCCAGCAGTTTAAGGGACAGGGGGACCGGGGAGCTGTTTTTT. It specifies CASSLRDRGTGELFF. The chain joins TRBV27 to TRBJ2-2, with 11 bases fitting TRBD1. The CDR3 is made up of 15 amino acids. Germline CDR1 MNHEY, CDR2 SMNVEV (reference sequence). V shed 2 bases and J 5 bases; nucleotides not matched to a gene: 1.

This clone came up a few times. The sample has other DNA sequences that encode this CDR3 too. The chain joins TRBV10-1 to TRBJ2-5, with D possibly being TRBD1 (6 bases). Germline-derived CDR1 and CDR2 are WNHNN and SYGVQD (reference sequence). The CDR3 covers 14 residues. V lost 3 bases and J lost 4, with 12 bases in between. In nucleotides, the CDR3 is TGCGCCAGCAGTGACGCCGGCAGGGGAGAGACCCAGTACTTC. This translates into CASSDAGRGETQYF.

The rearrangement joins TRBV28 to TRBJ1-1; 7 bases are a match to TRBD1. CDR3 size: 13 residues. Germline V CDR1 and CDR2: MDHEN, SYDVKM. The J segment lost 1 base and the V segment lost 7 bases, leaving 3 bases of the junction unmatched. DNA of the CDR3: TGTGCCAGCATTGGGACAGCGAACACTGAAGCTTTCTTT. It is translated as CASIGTANTEAFF.

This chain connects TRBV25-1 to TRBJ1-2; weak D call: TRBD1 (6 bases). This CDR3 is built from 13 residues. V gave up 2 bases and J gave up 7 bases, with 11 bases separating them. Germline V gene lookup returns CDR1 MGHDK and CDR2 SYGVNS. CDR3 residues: CASSEGDRSGYTF. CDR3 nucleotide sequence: TGTGCCAGCAGTGAAGGAGACAGGTCTGGCTACACCTTC.

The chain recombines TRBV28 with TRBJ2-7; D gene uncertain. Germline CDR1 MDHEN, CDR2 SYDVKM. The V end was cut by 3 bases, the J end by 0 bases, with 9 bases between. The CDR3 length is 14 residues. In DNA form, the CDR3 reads TGTGCCAGCAGTTTGATCTACCGCTCCTACGAGCAGTACTTC. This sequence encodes CASSLIYRSYEQYF. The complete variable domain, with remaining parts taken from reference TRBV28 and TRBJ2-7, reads DVKVTQSSRYLVKRTGEKVFLECVQDMDHENMFWYRQDPGLGLRLIYFSYDVKMKEKGDIPEGYSVSREKKERFSLILESASTNQTSMYLCASSLIYRSYEQYFGPGTRLTVT.

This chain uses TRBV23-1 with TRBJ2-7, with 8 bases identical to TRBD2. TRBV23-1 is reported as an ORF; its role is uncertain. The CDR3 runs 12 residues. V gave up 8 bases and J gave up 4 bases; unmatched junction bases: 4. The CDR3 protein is CASGTSGYEQYF. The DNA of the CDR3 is TGCGCCAGCGGGACTAGTGGGTACGAGCAGTACTTC.

The CDR3 spells CASSPLGTGNSPLHF. The CDR3 nucleotides are TGTGCCAGCAGTCCCTTAGGGACAGGGAATTCACCCCTCCACTTT. The chain recombines TRBV6-5 with TRBJ1-6; 9 nucleotides align to TRBD1. Germline V lookup: CDR1 MNHEY, CDR2 SVGAGI. J gave up 7 bases and V 5 bases, and 6 bases lay outside the gene matches. The CDR3 covers 15 residues.

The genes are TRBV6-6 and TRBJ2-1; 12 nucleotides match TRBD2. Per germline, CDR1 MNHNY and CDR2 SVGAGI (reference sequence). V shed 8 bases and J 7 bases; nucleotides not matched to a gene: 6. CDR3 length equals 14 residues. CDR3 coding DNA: TGTGCCAGCCGGCCTAGCGGGGGGGGGAATGAGCAGTTCTTC. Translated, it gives CASRPSGGGNEQFF.

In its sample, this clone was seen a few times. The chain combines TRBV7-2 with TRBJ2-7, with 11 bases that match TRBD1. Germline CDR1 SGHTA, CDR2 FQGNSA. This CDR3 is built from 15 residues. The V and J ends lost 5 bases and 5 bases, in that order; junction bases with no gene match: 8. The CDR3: CASSPSGQGANEQYF. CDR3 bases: TGTGCCAGCAGCCCCTCCGGACAGGGGGCAAACGAGCAGTACTTC.

The CDR3, as DNA: TGTGCCAGCAGCAGAAGGACAGGGGTTGGCGGGGAGCTGTTTTTT. Encoded protein: CASSRRTGVGGELFF. The chain couples TRBV28 to TRBJ2-2; 9 bases are shared with TRBD1. Per germline, CDR1 MDHEN and CDR2 SYDVKM. J was trimmed by 7 bases and V by 6 bases; bases with no gene match: 9. The CDR3 sequence is 15 residues long.

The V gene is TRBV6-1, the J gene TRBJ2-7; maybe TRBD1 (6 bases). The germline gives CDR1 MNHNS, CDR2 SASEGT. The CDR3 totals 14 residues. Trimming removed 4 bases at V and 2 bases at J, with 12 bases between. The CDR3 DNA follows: TGTGCCAGCAGTGCTCCCCGGGACACCTACGAGCAGTACTTC. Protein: CASSAPRDTYEQYF.

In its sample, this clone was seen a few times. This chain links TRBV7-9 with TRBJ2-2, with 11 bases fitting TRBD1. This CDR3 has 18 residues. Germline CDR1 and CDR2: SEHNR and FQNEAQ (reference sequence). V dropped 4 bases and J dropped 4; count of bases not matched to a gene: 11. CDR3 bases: TGTGCCAGCAGCTCGTGGCGGACAGGGGGCGCGTCCACCGGGGAGCTGTTTTTT. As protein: CASSSWRTGGASTGELFF.

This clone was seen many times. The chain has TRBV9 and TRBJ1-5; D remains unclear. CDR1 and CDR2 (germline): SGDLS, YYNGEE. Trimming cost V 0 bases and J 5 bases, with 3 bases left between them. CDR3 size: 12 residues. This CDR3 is CASSVGDQPQHF. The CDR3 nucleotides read TGTGCCAGCAGCGTAGGGGATCAGCCCCAGCATTTT.

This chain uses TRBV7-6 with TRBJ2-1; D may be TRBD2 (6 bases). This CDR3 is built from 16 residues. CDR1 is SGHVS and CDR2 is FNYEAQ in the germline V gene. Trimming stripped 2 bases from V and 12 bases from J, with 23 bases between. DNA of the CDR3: TGTGCCAGCAGCTTATTGGCCCACCCGCAAGGCGGGACGCAGTTCTTC. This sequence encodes CASSLLAHPQGGTQFF.

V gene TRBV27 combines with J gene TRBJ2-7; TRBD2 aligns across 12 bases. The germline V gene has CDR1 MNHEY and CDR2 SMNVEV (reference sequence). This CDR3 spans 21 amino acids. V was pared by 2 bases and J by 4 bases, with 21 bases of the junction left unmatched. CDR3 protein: CASSLPRVGPSGRAETYEQYF. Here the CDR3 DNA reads TGTGCCAGCAGTTTACCCCGGGTAGGGCCTAGCGGGAGGGCCGAAACTTACGAGCAGTACTTC.

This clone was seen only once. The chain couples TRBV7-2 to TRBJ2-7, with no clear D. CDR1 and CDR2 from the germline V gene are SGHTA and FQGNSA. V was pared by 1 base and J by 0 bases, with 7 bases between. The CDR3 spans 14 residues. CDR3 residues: CASSLGGPSYEQYF. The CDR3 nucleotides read TGTGCCAGCAGCTTAGGCGGACCCTCCTACGAGCAGTACTTC.

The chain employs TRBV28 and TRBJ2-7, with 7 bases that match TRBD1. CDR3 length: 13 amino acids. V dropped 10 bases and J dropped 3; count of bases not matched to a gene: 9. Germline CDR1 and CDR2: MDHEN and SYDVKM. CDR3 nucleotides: TGTGCCACCTGGACAGGACCAGGCTACGAGCAGTACTTC. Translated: CATWTGPGYEQYF.

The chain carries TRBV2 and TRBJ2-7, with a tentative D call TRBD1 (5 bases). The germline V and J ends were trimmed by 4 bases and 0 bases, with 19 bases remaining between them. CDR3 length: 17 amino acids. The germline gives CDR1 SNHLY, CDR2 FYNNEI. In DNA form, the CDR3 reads TGTGCCAGCAGTGTCCCGGCCAGAGTTGACAGCTCCTACGAGCAGTACTTC. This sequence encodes CASSVPARVDSSYEQYF.

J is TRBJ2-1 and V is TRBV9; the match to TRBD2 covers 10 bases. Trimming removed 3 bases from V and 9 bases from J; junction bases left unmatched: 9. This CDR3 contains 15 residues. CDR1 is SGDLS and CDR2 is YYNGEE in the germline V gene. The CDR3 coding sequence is TGTGCCAGCAGCGCGTTAGCGGGAGGCGTCGGTGAGCAGTTCTTC. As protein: CASSALAGGVGEQFF.

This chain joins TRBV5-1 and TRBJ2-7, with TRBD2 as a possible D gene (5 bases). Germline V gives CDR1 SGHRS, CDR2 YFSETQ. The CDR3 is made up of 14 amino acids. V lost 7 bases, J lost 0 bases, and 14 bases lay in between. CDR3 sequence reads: CASHGGRSSYEQYF. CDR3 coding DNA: TGCGCCAGCCACGGAGGCCGGAGCTCCTACGAGCAGTACTTC.

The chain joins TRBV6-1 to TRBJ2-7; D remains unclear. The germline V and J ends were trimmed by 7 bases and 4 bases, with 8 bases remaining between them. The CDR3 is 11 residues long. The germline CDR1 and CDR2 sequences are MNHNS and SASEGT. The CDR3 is CASNDQYEQYF. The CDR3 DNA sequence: TGTGCCAGCAATGACCAGTACGAGCAGTACTTC.

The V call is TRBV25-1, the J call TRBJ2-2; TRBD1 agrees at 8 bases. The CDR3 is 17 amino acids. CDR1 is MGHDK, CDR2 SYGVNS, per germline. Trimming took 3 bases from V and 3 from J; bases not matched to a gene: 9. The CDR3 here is CASSDPHRGSDTGELFF. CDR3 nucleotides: TGTGCCAGCAGTGATCCTCACAGGGGGTCGGACACCGGGGAGCTGTTTTTT. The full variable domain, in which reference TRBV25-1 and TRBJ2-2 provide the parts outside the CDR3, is EADIYQTPRYLVIGTGKKITLECSQTMGHDKMYWYQQDPGMELHLIHYSYGVNSTEKGDLSSESTVSRIRTEHFPLTLESARPSHTSQYLCASSDPHRGSDTGELFFGEGSRLTVL.

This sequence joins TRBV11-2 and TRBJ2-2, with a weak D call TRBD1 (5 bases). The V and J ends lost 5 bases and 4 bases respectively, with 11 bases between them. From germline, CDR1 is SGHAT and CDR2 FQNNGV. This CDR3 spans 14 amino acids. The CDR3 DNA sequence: TGTGCCAGCAGCCCTGCTCAGGGCACCGGGGAGCTGTTTTTT. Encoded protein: CASSPAQGTGELFF.

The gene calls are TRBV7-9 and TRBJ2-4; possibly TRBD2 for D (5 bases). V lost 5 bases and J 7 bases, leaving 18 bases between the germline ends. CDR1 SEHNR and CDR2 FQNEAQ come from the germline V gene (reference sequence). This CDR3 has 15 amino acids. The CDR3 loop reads CASSLYFGMENIQYF. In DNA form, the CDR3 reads TGTGCCAGCAGCCTATACTTCGGGATGGAGAACATTCAGTACTTC.

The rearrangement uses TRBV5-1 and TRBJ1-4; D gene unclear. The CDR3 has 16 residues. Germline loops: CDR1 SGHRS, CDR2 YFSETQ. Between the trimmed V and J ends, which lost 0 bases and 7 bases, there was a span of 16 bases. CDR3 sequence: CASSLAGSHRLEKLFF. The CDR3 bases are TGCGCCAGCAGCTTGGCCGGGTCCCATCGTCTTGAAAAACTGTTTTTT.